This T cell receptor beta chain is from a study of CD8 T cells in ankylosing spondylitis. This clonotype has ten or more counts. TCRdb reanalysed the 5' RACE reads using MiXCR and keeps one entry per CDR3 protein. This table holds hundreds of thousands of distinct CDR3 sequences, 8% to 11% found once. The CDR3 runs 15 residues. With 5 bases clipped from V and 3 bases from J, the junction kept 2 bases outside the gene matches. Sequences were obtained from blood, either unsorted or a sorted T cell fraction (not recorded which). This TCR was sampled from a male donor with ankylosing spondylitis or in good health (not recorded which). The chain combines TRBV12-3 or TRBV12-4 with TRBJ2-3; the match to TRBD2 covers 13 bases. The CDR3 bases are TGTGCCAGCAGTGGACTAGCGGGAGTGACAGATACGCAGTATTTT. It encodes CASSGLAGVTDTQYF.